This TCR beta chain was found in a study of technical replicates of blood from several donors. Profiled with immunoSEQ multiplex PCR; TCRdb holds only in-frame clones, not every one. The data show some 83,000 clones, around 90% seen once. Germline V gene lookup returns CDR1 KGHSH and CDR2 LQKENI. CDR3 length: 14 amino acids. The V segment lost 3 bases and the J segment 4 bases; nucleotides outside the gene matches: 2. Sequences were obtained from T cells isolated from PBMCs. This sequence was found in a human donor in good health. The chain is built from TRBV18 and TRBJ2-2; 7 bases align to TRBD1. This CDR3 reads CASSPTGFTGELFF. The CDR3 DNA reads as TGTGCCAGCTCACCGACAGGGTTCACCGGGGAGCTGTTTTTT.